A selection of T cell receptor beta chains follows, all from one sample in a study of shared clonotypes between healthy human individuals. TCRdb keeps only in-frame clones here, not all; method: immunoSEQ multiplex PCR. The data contain fewer than 2.5 million clones, 80% to 95% of them seen just once; the ten biggest clones take up more than 0.35%. The sample was naive CD4+ T cells from PBMCs. All receptors derive from a young man in good health. Some clones in this sample may be carry-over from other donors' samples. The CDR3 runs from the conserved cysteine through the conserved F or W. The D gene is left open where the match is weak. Where a row states a size, it is once, few, many or the class of an expanded clone; other rows omit it.

TRBJ1-2 | TRBV5-1 | - | - | TGCGCCAGCAGCTTGGCTGACAGTAACTATGGCTACACCTTC | CASSLADSNYGYTF
TRBJ2-1 | TRBV28 | - | - | TGTGCCAGCAGTTTGACGAATGAGCAGTTCTTC | CASSLTNEQFF
TRBJ1-2 | TRBV7-2 | - | - | TGTGCCAGCAGCTTAGGTGGGGGGAGCTATGGCTACACCTTC | CASSLGGGSYGYTF
TRBJ1-1 | TRBV5-1 | - | few | TGCGCCAGCAGCCAGCCCGACAGGCCAAACCCTGAAGCTTTCTTT | CASSQPDRPNPEAFF
TRBJ2-1 | TRBV5-1 | TRBD2 | - | TGCGCCAGCGGAAGGACTAGCGGGAGTGGGACCTACAATGAGCAGTTCTTC | CASGRTSGSGTYNEQFF
TRBJ2-7 | TRBV19 | - | once | TGTGCCAGTAGTAGGCAGGACCTCTACGAGCAGTACTTC | CASSRQDLYEQYF
TRBJ2-2 | TRBV9 | - | - | TGTGCCAGCAGCCCAACTACCGGAATAAACACCGGGGAGCTGTTTTTT | CASSPTTGINTGELFF
TRBJ2-1 | TRBV28 | TRBD2 | - | TGTGCCAGCAGTTTATGGGCGGGAGCGTCCTACAATGAGCAGTTCTTC | CASSLWAGASYNEQFF
TRBJ2-6 | TRBV28 | - | once | TGTGCCAGCAGTTCCTGGACCCTAAGCTCTGGGGCCAACGTCCTGACTTTC | CASSSWTLSSGANVLTF
TRBJ2-2 | TRBV2 | TRBD1 | - | TGTGCCAGCAGTTGGGACAGGGGGCACACCGGGGAGCTGTTTTTT | CASSWDRGHTGELFF
TRBJ2-2 | TRBV28 | - | - | TGTGCCAGCAGTTTATGGAAGGGGTCAGCCGGGGAGCTGTTTTTT | CASSLWKGSAGELFF
TRBJ1-1 | TRBV28 | - | - | TGTGCCAGCAGGAATCAGGGGCAGGGTCGGGATTTGCCCTTT | CASRNQGQGRDLPF
TRBJ2-7 | TRBV10-3 | - | - | TGTGCCATCACCGAGGAGGGGAAGAGGGACGAGCAGTACTTC | CAITEEGKRDEQYF
TRBJ2-7 | TRBV6-1 | TRBD2 | - | TGTGCCAGCAGTGCTAGCGGGAGATCCTACGAGCAGTACTTC | CASSASGRSYEQYF
TRBJ2-1 | TRBV4-3 | TRBD2 | - | TGCGCCAGCAGCCAAGGGGAGGGCTCCTACAATGAGCAGTTCTTC | CASSQGEGSYNEQFF
TRBJ2-3 | TRBV15 | - | - | TGTGCCACCGGTCGGAGTGCAGATACGCAGTATTTT | CATGRSADTQYF
TRBJ2-5 | TRBV5-1 | - | once | TGCGCCAGCAAACTAGGATCGACAGAGACCCAGTACTTC | CASKLGSTETQYF
TRBJ1-1 | TRBV11-3 | - | - | TGTGCCAGCAGCTTAGATAGCACTGAAGCTTTCTTT | CASSLDSTEAFF
TRBJ1-2 | TRBV20-1 | TRBD1 | - | TGCAGCCTAGGGGGCGACTATGGCTACACCTTC | CSLGGDYGYTF
TRBJ2-6 | TRBV7-3 | - | - | TGTGCCAGCAGCCAGAGTTCTGGGGCCAACGTCCTGACTTTC | CASSQSSGANVLTF
TRBJ1-1 | TRBV7-2 | - | few | TGTGCCAGCAGCCCGAGGATGAACACTGAAGCTTTCTTT | CASSPRMNTEAFF
TRBJ2-5 | TRBV7-3 | TRBD2 | - | TGTGCCAGCAGCTACATAGCGGGAGCCCAAGAGACCCAGTACTTC | CASSYIAGAQETQYF
TRBJ2-2 | TRBV4-1 | - | - | TGCGCCAGCAGCCATCCCGCGAACACCGGGGAGCTGTTTTTT | CASSHPANTGELFF
TRBJ1-5 | TRBV4-2 | TRBD1 | few | TGTGCCAGCAGCCAAGACAGGGGGGATCAGCCCCAGCATTTT | CASSQDRGDQPQHF
TRBJ2-1 | TRBV10-3 | TRBD2 | once | TGTGCCATCAGTTTTGGACTAGCGGGAGGAAGCTCCTACAATGAGCAGTTCTTC | CAISFGLAGGSSYNEQFF
TRBJ1-1 | TRBV4-3 | - | - | TGCGCCAGCAGCCAAGAACCGGGACAGAACACTGAAGCTTTCTTT | CASSQEPGQNTEAFF
TRBJ1-1 | TRBV19 | - | - | TGTGCCAGTACGGGCATAAAGAACACTGAAGCTTTCTTT | CASTGIKNTEAFF
TRBJ2-4 | TRBV5-4 | - | - | TGTGCCAGCAGTCAAGACGCAGATGAGATGCAGTACTTC | CASSQDADEMQYF
TRBJ1-1 | TRBV7-9 | - | - | TGTGCCAGCAGCTTAATGGGAAGTTTGAACACTGAAGCTTTCTTT | CASSLMGSLNTEAFF
TRBJ2-5 | TRBV21-1 | - | - | TGTGCCAGCAGCAATTCGCGAGAGACCCAGTACTTC | CASSNSRETQYF
TRBJ2-3 | TRBV7-9 | - | - | TGTGCCAGCAGCGATACTAGCACAGATACGCAGTATTTT | CASSDTSTDTQYF
TRBJ1-2 | TRBV19 | - | - | TGTGCCAGTAGTCGAAGACAGGACTATGGCTACACCTTC | CASSRRQDYGYTF
TRBJ2-5 | TRBV5-4 | - | - | TGTGCCAGCAGCTTGTCTCTCCAGGGGCCAGAGACCCAGTACTTC | CASSLSLQGPETQYF
TRBJ2-7 | TRBV6-1 | TRBD1 | - | TGTGCCAGCAGATCCTACGGGACAGGGGACGAGCAGTACTTC | CASRSYGTGDEQYF
TRBJ2-3 | TRBV5-4 | - | - | TGTGCCAGCAGCTTGCCCCAAGTGGGGACAGATACGCAGTATTTT | CASSLPQVGTDTQYF
TRBJ2-2 | TRBV7-2 | - | - | TGTGCCAGCAGCTTAGTAGAGATGAGAGGGGAGCTGTTTTTT | CASSLVEMRGELFF
TRBJ1-5 | TRBV19 | TRBD1 | - | TGTGCCACGTCCCAGGGACAGCGGGGCTGGAGCAATCAGCCCCAGCATTTT | CATSQGQRGWSNQPQHF
TRBJ1-1 | TRBV5-1 | - | - | TGCGCCAGCAGACATAATACGGAGAACACTGAAGCTTTCTTT | CASRHNTENTEAFF
TRBJ1-2 | TRBV11-2 | - | - | TGTGCCAGCAGCTTAGGGGAGGATGGCTACACCTTC | CASSLGEDGYTF
TRBJ2-5 | TRBV27 | TRBD2 | - | TGTGCCAGCAGTTTATACTCCCTAGGACTAGCGGGAGCGGAGACCCAGTACTTC | CASSLYSLGLAGAETQYF
TRBJ2-7 | TRBV27 | TRBD1 | - | TGTGCCAGCAGTCCCGGACAGGGGTACTACGAGCAGTACTTC | CASSPGQGYYEQYF